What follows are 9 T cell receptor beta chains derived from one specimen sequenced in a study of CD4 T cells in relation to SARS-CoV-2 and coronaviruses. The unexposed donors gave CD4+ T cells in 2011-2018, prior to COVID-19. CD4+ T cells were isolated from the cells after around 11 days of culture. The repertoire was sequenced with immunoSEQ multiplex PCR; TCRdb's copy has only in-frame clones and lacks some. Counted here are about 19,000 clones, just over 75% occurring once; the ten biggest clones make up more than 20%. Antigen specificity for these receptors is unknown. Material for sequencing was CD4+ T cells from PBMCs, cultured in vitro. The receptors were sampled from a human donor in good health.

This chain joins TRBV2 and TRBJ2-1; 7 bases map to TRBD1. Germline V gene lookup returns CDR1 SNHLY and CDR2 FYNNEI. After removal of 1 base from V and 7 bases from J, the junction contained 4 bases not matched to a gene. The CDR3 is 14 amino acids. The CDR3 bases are TGTGCCAGCAGTGAAGGGAACAGGGGTAATGAGCAGTTCTTC. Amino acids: CASSEGNRGNEQFF.

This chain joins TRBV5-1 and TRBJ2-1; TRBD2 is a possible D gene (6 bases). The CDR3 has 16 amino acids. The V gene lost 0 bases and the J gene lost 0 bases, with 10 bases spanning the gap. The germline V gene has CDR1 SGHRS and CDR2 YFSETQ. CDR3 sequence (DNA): TGCGCCAGCAGCTTGGCCGGGAGCAGCTCCTACAATGAGCAGTTCTTC. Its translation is CASSLAGSSSYNEQFF.

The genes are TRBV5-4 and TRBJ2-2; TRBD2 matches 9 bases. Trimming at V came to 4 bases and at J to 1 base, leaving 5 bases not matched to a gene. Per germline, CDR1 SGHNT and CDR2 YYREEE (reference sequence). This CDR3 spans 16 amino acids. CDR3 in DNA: TGTGCCAGCAGCAAAGATAGCGGGGGGAACACCGGGGAGCTGTTTTTT. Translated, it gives CASSKDSGGNTGELFF.

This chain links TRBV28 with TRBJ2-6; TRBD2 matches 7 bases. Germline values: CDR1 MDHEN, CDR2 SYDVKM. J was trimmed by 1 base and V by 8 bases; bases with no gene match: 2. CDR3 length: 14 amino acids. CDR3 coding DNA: TGTGCCAGCCTGGGGGGGTCTGGGGCCAACGTCCTGACTTTC. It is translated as CASLGGSGANVLTF.

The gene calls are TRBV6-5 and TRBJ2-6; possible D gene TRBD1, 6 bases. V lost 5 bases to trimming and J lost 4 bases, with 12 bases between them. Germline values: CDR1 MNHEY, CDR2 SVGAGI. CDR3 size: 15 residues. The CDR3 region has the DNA TGTGCCAGCAGTCCACAGGGCGGAGGGGCCAACGTCCTGACTTTC. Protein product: CASSPQGGGANVLTF.

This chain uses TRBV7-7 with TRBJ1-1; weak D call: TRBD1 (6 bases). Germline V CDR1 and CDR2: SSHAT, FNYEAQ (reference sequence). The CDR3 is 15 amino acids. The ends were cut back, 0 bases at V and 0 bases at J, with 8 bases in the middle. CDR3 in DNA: TGTGCCAGCAGCTTAGCAAGGGGGATGAACACTGAAGCTTTCTTT. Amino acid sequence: CASSLARGMNTEAFF.

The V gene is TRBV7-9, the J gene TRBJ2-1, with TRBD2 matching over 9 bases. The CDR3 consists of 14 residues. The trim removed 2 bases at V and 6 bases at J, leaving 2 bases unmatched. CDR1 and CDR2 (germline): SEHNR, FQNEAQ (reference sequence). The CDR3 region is CASSLLAGPNEQFF. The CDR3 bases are TGTGCCAGCAGCTTACTAGCGGGACCCAATGAGCAGTTCTTC.

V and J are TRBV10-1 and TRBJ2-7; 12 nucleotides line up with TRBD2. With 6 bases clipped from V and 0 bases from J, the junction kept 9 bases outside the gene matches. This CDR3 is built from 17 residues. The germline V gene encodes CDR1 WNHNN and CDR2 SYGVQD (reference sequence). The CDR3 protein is CASRRTSGTTSSYEQYF. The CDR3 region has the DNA TGCGCCAGCAGGCGGACTAGCGGGACTACTAGCTCCTACGAGCAGTACTTC.

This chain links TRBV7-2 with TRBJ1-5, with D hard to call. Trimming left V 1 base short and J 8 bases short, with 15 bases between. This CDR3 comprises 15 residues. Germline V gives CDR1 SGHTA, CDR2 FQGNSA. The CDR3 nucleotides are TGTGCCAGCAGCTTAGGGACGCCCGGAAGAGAGCCCCAGCATTTT. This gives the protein CASSLGTPGREPQHF. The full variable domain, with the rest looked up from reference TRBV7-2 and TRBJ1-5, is GAGVSQSPSNKVTEKGKDVELRCDPISGHTALYWYRQSLGQGLEFLIYFQGNSAPDKSGLPSDRFSAERTGGSVSTLTIQRTQQEDSAVYLCASSLGTPGREPQHFGDGTRLSIL.